Each of the 24 T cell receptor beta chains below was sequenced from the same sample in a study of T cells in Graves' hyperthyroidism and ophthalmopathy. Amplified regions were TCR beta CDR3 sequences from RNA transcripts. The TCR CDR3 first-round RT-PCR relied on the HTBI primer set. Each CDR3 protein is one row after TCRdb ran MiXCR on the multiplex PCR reads. Among about 400,000 distinct CDR3 sequences, approximately 14% were seen once, and the ten largest hold 13% to 15%. Source material: blood. These receptors were obtained from a woman between 18 and 29 years old with Graves' hyperthyroidism.

This clonotype was counted ten times or more. This chain uses TRBV12-3 or TRBV12-4 with TRBJ2-4; no firm D call. This CDR3 is 14 amino acids long. V lost 1 base and J 0 bases, leaving 4 bases between the germline ends. CDR3 nucleotides: TGTGCCAGCAGTTTAGGTATAGCCAAAAACATTCAGTACTTC. Its translation: CASSLGIAKNIQYF.

The chain employs TRBV15 and TRBJ2-3; no definite D call. Germline V gene lookup returns CDR1 LNHNV and CDR2 YYDKDF (reference sequence). The V end was cut by 3 bases, the J end by 3 bases, with 7 bases between. This CDR3 region has 13 residues. The CDR3 loop reads CATSSDPTDTQYF. In nucleotides, the CDR3 is TGTGCCACCAGCAGTGACCCTACAGATACGCAGTATTTT.

The rearrangement uses TRBV10-3 and TRBJ2-7, with 7 bases lining up with TRBD2. Germline assignment: CDR1 ENHRY and CDR2 SYGVKD. V trimming: 4 bases; J trimming: 6 bases; junction bases outside the gene matches: 3. The CDR3 is made up of 12 amino acids. This CDR3 is CAISVGEGEQYF. CDR3 coding DNA: TGTGCCATCAGTGTTGGGGAGGGCGAGCAGTACTTC.

There are many counts of this clonotype. This CDR3 reads CASTESRGLETQYF. CDR3 coding DNA: TGTGCCAGCACCGAAAGCAGGGGGCTGGAGACCCAGTACTTC. This chain uses TRBV3-1 with TRBJ2-5, with TRBD1 matching 8 bases. Germline-derived CDR1 and CDR2 are LGHDT and YNNKEL (reference sequence). The CDR3 has 14 amino acids. After removal of 7 bases from V and 5 bases from J, the junction contained 9 bases not matched to a gene.

This clonotype was seen repeatedly, ten times or more. J is TRBJ2-1 and V is TRBV20-1; perhaps TRBD2 as D (5 bases). CDR3 length: 13 amino acids. V lost 6 bases, J lost 4 bases, and 13 bases lay in between. Germline values: CDR1 DFQATT, CDR2 SNEGSKA (reference sequence). CDR3 nucleotide sequence: TGCAGTGCCCCTAGGACTGGGTACAATGAGCAGTTCTTC. Encoded protein: CSAPRTGYNEQFF.

V and J are TRBV6-5 and TRBJ2-7; D not resolved. The CDR3 has 13 residues. V was clipped by 4 bases and J by 3 bases, with 10 bases between them. CDR1 is MNHEY, CDR2 SVGAGI, per germline. In DNA, the CDR3 is TGTGCCAGCAGTTTCTCGAGTCACTACGAGCAGTACTTC. Protein product: CASSFSSHYEQYF.

As regards this clonotype: A read error may explain this, as a much larger clone is one base away. This CDR3 fails to terminate in the conserved phenylalanine or tryptophan, so it likely reflects a read error. The chain has TRBV5-1 and TRBJ1-1; TRBD1 aligns across 8 bases. Germline V gene sequence: CDR1 SGHRS, CDR2 YFSETQ. Unmatched junction bases numbered 4, after V lost 6 bases and J lost 0 bases. The CDR3 loop spans 14 amino acids. This chain's CDR3 is CASTTTGVNTEAFL. The CDR3 DNA is TGCGCCAGCACCACGACAGGGGTGAACACTGAAGCTTTCCTT.

This clonotype appeared many times. The rearrangement uses TRBV6-1 and TRBJ2-5, with TRBD2 matching over 12 bases. Looked up from germline, CDR1 is MNHNS and CDR2 is SASEGT. V dropped 7 bases and J dropped 2; count of bases not matched to a gene: 17. This CDR3 comprises 19 residues. For the CDR3, the DNA is TGTGCCAGCACCAATTGGGGACTAGCGGGTCCAGGGCGGCAAGAGACCCAGTACTTC. The encoded protein is CASTNWGLAGPGRQETQYF.

This clonotype was seen many times. The genes are TRBV10-3 and TRBJ1-1, with TRBD1 identical over 7 bases. CDR3 length: 18 amino acids. V was pared by 0 bases and J by 0 bases, with 10 bases of the junction left unmatched. Looked up from germline, CDR1 is ENHRY and CDR2 is SYGVKD. The CDR3 DNA sequence: TGTGCCATCAGTGAGTCGCGTAGGGGGCCCTTCTTGAACACTGAAGCTTTCTTT. Protein: CAISESRRGPFLNTEAFF.

This clonotype was seen at least ten times. The V call is TRBV5-1, the J call TRBJ2-7; D is perhaps TRBD1 (5 bases). Trimming stripped 4 bases from V and 2 bases from J, with 16 bases between. The CDR3 consists of 15 residues. CDR1 and CDR2 (germline): SGHRS, YFSETQ. The CDR3 loop is CASSTSTAPTYEQYF. The DNA of the CDR3 is TGCGCCAGCAGCACCTCGACAGCTCCCACCTACGAGCAGTACTTC. Based on the CDR3 plus reference TRBV5-1 and TRBJ2-7, the full variable domain is KAGVTQTPRYLIKTRGQQVTLSCSPISGHRSVSWYQQTPGQGLQFLFEYFSETQRNKGNFPGRFSGRQFSNSRSEMNVSTLELGDSALYLCASSTSTAPTYEQYFGPGTRLTVT.

This clonotype showed up just a few times. V and J are TRBV28 and TRBJ2-1; 7 nucleotides align to TRBD2. The V segment lost 11 bases and the J segment 1 base; nucleotides outside the gene matches: 2. Per the germline V gene, CDR1 is MDHEN and CDR2 is SYDVKM. CDR3 length equals 12 residues. Written as DNA, the CDR3 is TGTGCCGGGGGGGAGTCCTACAATGAGCAGTTCTTC. Translated, it gives CAGGESYNEQFF.

A few counts support this clonotype. The chain links TRBV6-1 to TRBJ2-5, with D maybe TRBD1 (5 bases). V was cut by 1 base and J by 12 bases, with 15 bases left in between. Germline CDR1 reads MNHNS; CDR2 reads SASEGT. The CDR3 runs 13 residues. The CDR3, as DNA: TGTGCCAGCAGTGAAGAGTGGACATTAAGGGAGTACTTC. Protein: CASSEEWTLREYF.

This clonotype has ten or more counts. This chain's CDR3 is CASSLRSMNTEAFF. Here the CDR3 DNA reads TGTGCCAGCAGCTTAAGATCCATGAACACTGAAGCTTTCTTT. The V gene is TRBV7-2, the J gene TRBJ1-1, with D unclear. CDR3 length: 14 residues. V lost 2 bases to trimming and J lost 0 bases, with 7 bases between them. The germline CDR1 and CDR2 sequences are SGHTA and FQGNSA.

As to this clonotype: A much larger clone is a single base away; this may be a read error. This chain links TRBV6-2 or TRBV6-3 with TRBJ2-5, with a possible D match to TRBD2 (6 bases). V was clipped by 8 bases and J by 2 bases, with 12 bases between them. CDR1 is MNHEY, CDR2 SVGEGT, per germline. CDR3 size: 13 residues. The CDR3 spells CASGGTHQETQYF. DNA for the CDR3: TGTGCCAGCGGCGGGACTCATCAAGAGACCCAGTACTTC.

Ten or more counts support this clonotype. This chain joins TRBV11-2 and TRBJ2-5; D is unresolved. Germline V gene lookup returns CDR1 SGHAT and CDR2 FQNNGV. With 5 bases removed from V and 1 base from J, the gap between germline ends came to 8 bases. This CDR3 region has 13 residues. The CDR3 DNA reads as TGTGCCAGCAGCCCCGTGGGCCAAGAGACCCAGTACTTC. As protein: CASSPVGQETQYF.

This clonotype was counted many times. The chain is built from TRBV3-1 and TRBJ1-2, with TRBD1 matching over 9 bases. Trimming took 1 base from V and 7 from J; bases not matched to a gene: 7. The CDR3 is 15 residues long. CDR1 and CDR2 (germline): LGHDT, YNNKEL (reference sequence). The CDR3 DNA reads TGTGCCAGCAGCCAAGCTCCCGGGACAGGGCTTGGCTACACCTTC. It specifies CASSQAPGTGLGYTF.

Many counts were recorded for this clonotype. This chain uses TRBV11-2 with TRBJ2-5; D perhaps matches TRBD2 (5 bases). The CDR3 loop spans 16 amino acids. The V gene lost 0 bases and the J gene lost 4 bases, with 15 bases spanning the gap. The V gene's germline CDR1 is SGHAT and CDR2 FQNNGV. CDR3 sequence reads: CASSLDPSASRETQYF. As DNA, the CDR3 is TGTGCCAGCAGCTTAGATCCGTCGGCTAGCAGAGAGACCCAGTACTTC.

At least ten counts were recorded for this clonotype. This chain uses TRBV3-1 with TRBJ2-1; 7 positions agree with TRBD1. Trimming at V came to 1 base and at J to 12 bases, leaving 18 bases not matched to a gene. The CDR3 has 17 amino acids. From germline, CDR1 is LGHDT and CDR2 YNNKEL (reference sequence). The CDR3 DNA follows: TGTGCCAGCAGCCAAGTTGGTCGAGACAGGGCCGTACAAGGGCAGTTCTTC. Encoded protein: CASSQVGRDRAVQGQFF.

In its sample, this clonotype was seen many times. The chain couples TRBV5-1 to TRBJ2-5, with 12 bases lining up with TRBD1. In germline, CDR1 is SGHRS, CDR2 YFSETQ. Germline trimming cut 4 bases from V and 7 bases from J; bases unmatched to any gene: 8. This CDR3 has 15 residues. The CDR3 sequence is CASSQTPGQGATQYF. Written as DNA, the CDR3 is TGCGCCAGCAGCCAGACCCCGGGACAGGGGGCGACCCAGTACTTC.

This clonotype was counted at least ten times. The chain recombines TRBV6-2 or TRBV6-3 with TRBJ1-5; D remains unclear. The CDR3 runs 13 residues. The germline V and J ends were trimmed by 0 bases and 7 bases, with 7 bases remaining between them. Germline V gene data show CDR1 as MNHEY and CDR2 as SVGEGT. The CDR3 sequence: CASSYSTPQPQHF. The CDR3 nucleotides are TGTGCCAGCAGTTACTCCACTCCCCAGCCCCAGCATTTT.

This chain uses TRBV28 with TRBJ2-1; D perhaps matches TRBD1 (5 bases). Germline values: CDR1 MDHEN, CDR2 SYDVKM. The CDR3 length is 15 residues. V was pared by 6 bases and J by 8 bases, with 20 bases between. CDR3 protein: CASSPDPLRVDEQFF. The DNA of the CDR3 is TGTGCCAGCAGCCCAGACCCCCTCAGGGTGGATGAGCAGTTCTTC.

The V gene is TRBV5-1, the J gene TRBJ1-2; possible D gene TRBD1, 6 bases. CDR3 length equals 12 residues. Germline assignment: CDR1 SGHRS and CDR2 YFSETQ. Trimming shortened V by 7 bases and J by 7 bases, and 14 bases separated the two germline ends. The CDR3 nucleotides read TGCGCCAGCTGGGGGGGCTCAAGTGGCTACACCTTC. Residues: CASWGGSSGYTF.

In its sample, this clonotype was seen many times. The rearrangement joins TRBV3-1 to TRBJ1-6; D ambiguous. CDR1 LGHDT and CDR2 YNNKEL come from the germline V gene (reference sequence). Trimming removed 1 base from V and 2 bases from J, with 6 bases in between. The CDR3 is 15 residues long. The CDR3 here is CASSQGGAYNSPLHF. CDR3 DNA: TGTGCCAGCAGCCAAGGCGGGGCCTATAATTCACCCCTCCACTTT. Full variable domain (remainder filled in from reference TRBV3-1 and TRBJ1-6): DTAVSQTPKYLVTQMGNDKSIKCEQNLGHDTMYWYKQDSKKFLKIMFSYNNKELIINETVPNRFSPKSPDKAHLNLHINSLELGDSAVYFCASSQGGAYNSPLHFGNGTRLTVT.

In its sample, this clonotype was seen many times. The genes are TRBV20-1 and TRBJ1-5, with D tentatively TRBD1 (6 bases). CDR3 length equals 15 residues. Germline-derived CDR1 and CDR2 are DFQATT and SNEGSKA (reference sequence). Between the trimmed V and J ends, which lost 0 bases and 3 bases, there was a span of 12 bases. CDR3 amino acids: CSARDSGQSNQPQHF. The CDR3 DNA follows: TGCAGTGCTAGAGATTCTGGACAGTCCAATCAGCCCCAGCATTTT.